The clone carrying this TCR beta chain occurred a few times. The data were obtained in a study of blood T cell repertoires in COVID-19. Overall study context: From the United States, Italy and Spain came samples of acute and convalescent COVID-19. PBMCs, B-cell-depleted T cells, or T cells were the source of the cDNA or gDNA that made up the material.

Per the authors' pipeline: The assay estimated nucleated cells by amplifying reference gene primers. Clones were sequenced by immunoSEQ multiplex PCR, and TCRdb holds only the in-frame ones, with some missing. V and J calls and clone size are those listed in that table; D and trimming were worked out from the DNA. The sample has over 90,000 clones; roughly four fifths are singletons. The TCR was taken from a man in his forties or fifties with active or convalescent COVID-19. Input material: peripheral blood.

CDR3: CASSLARVTGELFF. The CDR3 DNA reads as TGCGCCAGCAGCTTGGCCAGGGTCACCGGGGAGCTGTTTTTT. The chain joins TRBV5-1 to TRBJ2-2; a weak D match, TRBD1 (5 bases). V lost 0 bases, J lost 4 bases, and 7 bases lay in between. The CDR3 extends over 14 amino acids. The germline gives CDR1 SGHRS, CDR2 YFSETQ.